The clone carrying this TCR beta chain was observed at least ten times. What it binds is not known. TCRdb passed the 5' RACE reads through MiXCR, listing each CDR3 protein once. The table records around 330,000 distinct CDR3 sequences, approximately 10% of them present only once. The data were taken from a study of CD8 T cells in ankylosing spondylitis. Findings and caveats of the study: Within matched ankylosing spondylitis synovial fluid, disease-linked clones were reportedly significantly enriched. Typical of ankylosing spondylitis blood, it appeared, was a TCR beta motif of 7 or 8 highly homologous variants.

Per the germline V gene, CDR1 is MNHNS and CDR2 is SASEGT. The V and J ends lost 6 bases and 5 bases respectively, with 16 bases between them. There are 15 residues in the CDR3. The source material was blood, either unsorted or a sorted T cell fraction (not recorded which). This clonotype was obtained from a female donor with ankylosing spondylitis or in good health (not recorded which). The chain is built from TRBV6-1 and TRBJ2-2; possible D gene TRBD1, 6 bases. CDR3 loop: CASRSGQLGTGELFF. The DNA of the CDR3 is TGTGCCAGCAGATCCGGACAGCTGGGTACCGGGGAGCTGTTTTTT.